Listed here is a single T cell receptor beta chain. What it binds is unknown. The data stem from a study of T cell responses to AZD1222 COVID-19 vaccine. Study-wide background: Whether given at about 4 or about 12 weeks, second doses were pooled.

Assay used: immunoSEQ multiplex PCR; TCRdb lists only in-frame clones, some missing. The profile shows more than 80,000 clones, roughly 88% of them singletons. There are 16 residues in the CDR3. V was cut by 5 bases and J by 4 bases, with 19 bases left in between. The germline V gene encodes CDR1 MDHEN and CDR2 SYDVKM. Findings of the study overall: Recipients of AZD1222 seropositive at baseline numbered only six or seven. Targeting of unmutated variant regions was reportedly seen in nearly half of spike-specific TCRs. White British people made up most donors, females outnumbered males, and clonal diversity was possibly underestimated.

The receptor comes from an adult in good health. The specimen comprised peripheral blood, sampled on day 0 of AZD1222 vaccination. The gene calls are TRBV28 and TRBJ2-3, with D perhaps being TRBD1 or TRBD2 (5 bases each). CDR3 amino acids: CASSPAGTLVADTQYF. In DNA form, the CDR3 reads TGTGCCAGCAGTCCCGCCGGGACCCTGGTGGCAGATACGCAGTATTTT. The whole variable domain, filled in from reference TRBV28 and TRBJ2-3, reads DVKVTQSSRYLVKRTGEKVFLECVQDMDHENMFWYRQDPGLGLRLIYFSYDVKMKEKGDIPEGYSVSREKKERFSLILESASTNQTSMYLCASSPAGTLVADTQYFGPGTRLTVL.